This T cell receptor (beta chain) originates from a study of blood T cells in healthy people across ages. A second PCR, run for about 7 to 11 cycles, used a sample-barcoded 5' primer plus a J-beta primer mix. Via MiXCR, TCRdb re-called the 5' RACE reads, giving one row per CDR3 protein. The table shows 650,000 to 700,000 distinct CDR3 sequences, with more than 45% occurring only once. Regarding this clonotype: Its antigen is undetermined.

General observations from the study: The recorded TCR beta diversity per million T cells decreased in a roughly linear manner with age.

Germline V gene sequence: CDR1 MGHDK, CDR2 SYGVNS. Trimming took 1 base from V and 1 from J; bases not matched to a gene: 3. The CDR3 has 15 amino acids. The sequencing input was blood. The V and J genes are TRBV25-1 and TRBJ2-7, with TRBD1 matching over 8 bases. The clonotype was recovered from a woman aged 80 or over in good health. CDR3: CASSELDRESYEQYF. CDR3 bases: TGTGCCAGCAGTGAATTGGACAGGGAGTCCTACGAGCAGTACTTC.